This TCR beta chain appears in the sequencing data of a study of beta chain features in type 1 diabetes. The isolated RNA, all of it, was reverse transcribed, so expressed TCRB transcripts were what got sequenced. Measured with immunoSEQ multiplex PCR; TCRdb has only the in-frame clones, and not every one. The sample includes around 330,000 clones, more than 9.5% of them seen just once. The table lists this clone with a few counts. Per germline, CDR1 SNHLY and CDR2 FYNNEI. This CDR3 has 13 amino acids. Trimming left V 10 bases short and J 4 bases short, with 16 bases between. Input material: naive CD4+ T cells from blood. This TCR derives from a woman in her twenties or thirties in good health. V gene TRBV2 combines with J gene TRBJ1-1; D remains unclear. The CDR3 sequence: CATLVATGTEAFF. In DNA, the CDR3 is TGTGCCACTCTCGTGGCGACGGGCACTGAAGCTTTCTTT.